Described below is a single TCR beta chain sequence and its context. Its antigen is not known. V shed 0 bases and J 6 bases; nucleotides not matched to a gene: 9. The CDR3 spans 15 residues. The germline CDR1 and CDR2 sequences are GTSNPN and SVGIG (reference sequence). The data were taken from a study of STAT3 mutations in large granular lymphocyte leukemia. Method: immunoSEQ multiplex PCR; TCRdb's copy keeps in-frame clones and lacks some. The table records thousands of clones, around 40% of them present only once. Study-wide findings and caveats: Every T-cell large granular lymphocyte leukemia patient had at least one immunodominant TCR beta clonotype. Suggested: STAT3 mutation was not the ancestral event for these clonal expansions. TCR clonotype switching after therapy occurred in about 35% of the 18 patients.

Sample: peripheral blood mononuclear cells. The clonotype originates from a man in his sixties with T-cell large granular lymphocyte leukemia. Some clones in this sample may be carry-over from other donors' samples. J is TRBJ1-2 and V is TRBV30; 8 positions match TRBD1. As DNA, the CDR3 is TGTGCCTGGAGTGTTAGGAACAGGGGGGTTAATGGCTACACCTTC. The encoded protein is CAWSVRNRGVNGYTF.